What follows describes a single TCR beta chain. Antigen specificity is unknown. CDR1 is MNHEY and CDR2 is SVGAGI in the germline V gene. This CDR3 region has 15 residues. Germline trimming cut 6 bases from V and 1 base from J; bases unmatched to any gene: 8. This record belongs to a study of T cell responses to AZD1222 COVID-19 vaccine. The study, taken as a whole, reports: Females made up more of the donors, who were largely white British, and clonal diversity may have come out too low.

TCRdb's copy holds only in-frame clones and misses some; the assay was immunoSEQ multiplex PCR. The sample consists of about 180,000 clones, roughly 92% of them appearing once. This sequence was found in an adult who received the AZD1222 COVID-19 vaccine. Sequencing used peripheral blood, obtained 28 days after the second AZD1222 dose. The chain employs TRBV6-5 and TRBJ2-7; 8 bases are shared with TRBD1. In DNA form, the CDR3 reads TGTGCCAGCAGCCCCCGGACAGGGAGATCCTACGAGCAGTACTTC. This codes for CASSPRTGRSYEQYF.